Presented here are 10 T cell receptor beta chains from one specimen sequenced in a study of cytomegalovirus exposure and HLA in healthy donors. Primers included in the PCR were 60 Vbeta and 13 Jbeta primers. Assay: immunoSEQ multiplex PCR; the TCRdb copy retains only in-frame clones and omits some. The profile covers approximately 150,000 clones, with around four fifths appearing a single time and 1.3% taken by the ten largest. Sequenced material: PBMCs. These receptors were taken from a man aged 25-40 years in good health and CMV-seronegative.

The rearrangement joins TRBV29-1 to TRBJ2-7; 9 bases map to TRBD1. Germline CDR1 reads SQVTM; CDR2 reads ANQGSEA. This CDR3 is 14 amino acids long. Losses at the gene ends were 6 bases for V and 1 base for J; bases not matched to a gene: 7. CDR3 loop: CSVTTGTGSYEQYF. CDR3 coding DNA: TGCAGCGTAACGACCGGGACAGGGTCCTACGAGCAGTACTTC.

The chain has TRBV6-5 and TRBJ1-5, with D uncertain. The V end was cut by 2 bases, the J end by 7 bases, with 9 bases between. There are 13 residues in the CDR3. Per germline, CDR1 MNHEY and CDR2 SVGAGI. Here the CDR3 reads CASSYNSGQPQHF. DNA for the CDR3: TGTGCCAGCAGTTACAATTCGGGGCAGCCCCAGCATTTT.

The chain joins TRBV11-1 to TRBJ2-1, with TRBD2 matching over 14 bases. Germline loops: CDR1 SGHAT, CDR2 FQDESV (reference sequence). V dropped 5 bases and J dropped 4; count of bases not matched to a gene: 4. The CDR3 is 16 amino acids. The CDR3 DNA reads as TGTGCCAGCAGCCCGCGGACTAGCGGGGGGTACAATGAGCAGTTCTTC. Translating it yields CASSPRTSGGYNEQFF.

In nucleotides, the CDR3 is TGTGCCTTGGGACTAGCGGGATTCTCCTACGAGCAGTACTTC. It yields the protein CALGLAGFSYEQYF. The rearrangement uses TRBV30 and TRBJ2-7; 13 bases fit TRBD2. After removal of 7 bases from V and 0 bases from J, the junction contained 3 bases not matched to a gene. The germline V gene encodes CDR1 GTSNPN and CDR2 SVGIG (reference sequence). CDR3 length equals 14 residues.

The chain carries TRBV6-1 and TRBJ2-5; D is undetermined. V was shortened by 3 bases and J by 0 bases, with 11 bases between the two germline ends. The CDR3 length is 15 residues. In germline, CDR1 is MNHNS, CDR2 SASEGT. The CDR3 coding sequence is TGTGCCAGCAGTGATGCGCGGTTGTACCAAGAGACCCAGTACTTC. Protein: CASSDARLYQETQYF.

The rearrangement links TRBV5-6 to TRBJ2-3; D is undetermined. Looked up from germline, CDR1 is SGHDT and CDR2 is YYEEEE. The CDR3 covers 14 residues. The ends were cut back, 7 bases at V and 4 bases at J, with 16 bases in the middle. CDR3 DNA: TGTGCCAGCCTACTCTCTATCTCCCCAGATACGCAGTATTTT. This sequence encodes CASLLSISPDTQYF.

The genes are TRBV27 and TRBJ1-6; weak D call: TRBD1 (6 bases). Trimming left V 6 bases short and J 7 bases short, with 16 bases between. CDR1 MNHEY and CDR2 SMNVEV come from the germline V gene (reference sequence). The CDR3 has 15 amino acids. CDR3 sequence (DNA): TGTGCCAGCAGAAGGGACACTGTAGGGAATTCACCCCTCCACTTT. Its translation: CASRRDTVGNSPLHF.

V usage is TRBV7-2 and J usage is TRBJ2-3; 8 positions match TRBD2. Trimming cost V 3 bases and J 14 bases; bases outside gene matches: 13. Germline V gene data show CDR1 as SGHTA and CDR2 as FQGNSA. The CDR3 length is 14 residues. CDR3 bases: TGTGCCAGCAGCTTGCCCGATCTCGGGACTAGGCCGTATTTT. It codes for CASSLPDLGTRPYF.

In its sample, this clone was seen a few times. V usage is TRBV6-5 and J usage is TRBJ2-4; TRBD1 might be the D (6 bases). The length of the CDR3 is 15 residues. Germline V CDR1 and CDR2: MNHEY, SVGAGI. The ends were cut back, 6 bases at V and 6 bases at J, with 18 bases in the middle. As DNA, the CDR3 is TGTGCCAGCAGCAGGGGACCCGGACGGGTAAACATTCAGTACTTC. This sequence encodes CASSRGPGRVNIQYF.

The rearrangement uses TRBV2 and TRBJ1-2, with 7 bases lining up with TRBD1. V gave up 7 bases and J gave up 9 bases; unmatched junction bases: 11. Germline V gene data show CDR1 as SNHLY and CDR2 as FYNNEI. The CDR3 runs 13 residues. The CDR3 loop reads CASKDRVDLSYTF. For the CDR3, the DNA is TGTGCCAGCAAAGACAGGGTGGATCTGAGCTACACCTTC.